This T cell receptor (beta chain) came from a study of T cells in Graves' hyperthyroidism and ophthalmopathy. Findings and caveats of the study: Also found in blood were most expanded thyroid clonotypes above 0.001. Stable hyperthyroidism was separated from ophthalmopathy by a model based on 13 V-J features.

Comments on this clonotype: Its antigen is unidentified.

Diagnostic decisions used clinical symptoms, serum thyroxine and TRAb, thyroid ultrasound and orbital computed tomography. The TCR beta CDR3 regions underwent amplification using RNA transcripts as the source. TCR CDR3 underwent first-round RT-PCR with the HTBI primer set. TCRdb processed the multiplex PCR reads anew with MiXCR; each CDR3 protein has one entry. The data hold some 500,000 distinct CDR3 sequences, with around 15% observed a single time. The CDR3 runs to 20 residues. Germline values: CDR1 LNHNV, CDR2 YYDKDF (reference sequence). V shed 2 bases and J shed 0 bases, with 23 bases lying between them.

The chain is built from TRBV15 and TRBJ1-3; possible D gene TRBD1, 6 bases. The sample taken for sequencing was blood. This clonotype originated in a woman aged 25 to 39 with Graves' ophthalmopathy. The CDR3 bases are TGTGCCACCAGCAGACAGGTGCGGGACATGAAGGCCTACTCTGGAAACACCATATATTTT. As protein: CATSRQVRDMKAYSGNTIYF.